This entry lists 30 T cell receptor beta chains sequenced from one sample in a study of control samples from healthy donors and cancer patients. Profiling relied on immunoSEQ multiplex PCR, and the TCRdb table lists in-frame clones only, not all of them. The sample shows about 160,000 clones, around 90% of them seen only once. Material for sequencing was blood. All receptors derive from a man in his thirties or forties in good health.

DNA of the CDR3: TGTGCCAGCAGCCAAGGGACTAGGTATGAGCAGTTCTTC. Residues: CASSQGTRYEQFF. This sequence joins TRBV3-1 (or the pseudogene TRBV3-2) and TRBJ2-1; TRBD2 matches at 7 bases. The CDR3 is 13 amino acids. Germline trimming cut 1 base from V and 8 bases from J; bases unmatched to any gene: 2. CDR1 LGHDT and CDR2 YNNKEL come from the germline V gene (reference sequence).

This clone was seen a single time. The chain recombines TRBV28 with TRBJ2-3; 10 positions agree with TRBD2. CDR3 length: 14 residues. Germline V gene data show CDR1 as MDHEN and CDR2 as SYDVKM. V lost 9 bases, J lost 4 bases, and 7 bases stayed unmatched. This CDR3 is CASLLAGEADTQYF. CDR3 in DNA: TGTGCCAGTCTCCTAGCGGGAGAGGCAGATACGCAGTATTTT.

This chain connects TRBV4-3 to TRBJ2-1; D ambiguous. The CDR3 is 16 amino acids. Germline assignment: CDR1 LGHNA and CDR2 YSLEER. Trimming cost V 2 bases and J 5 bases, with 16 bases left between them. CDR3 nucleotides: TGCGCCAGCAGCCAATCCCGGGCTACACAACACAATGAGCAGTTCTTC. Protein sequence: CASSQSRATQHNEQFF.

The gene calls are TRBV6-5 and TRBJ2-1; 9 bases align to TRBD2. Per germline, CDR1 MNHEY and CDR2 SVGAGI. V gave up 2 bases and J gave up 8 bases; unmatched junction bases: 7. The CDR3 totals 15 residues. The CDR3 region has the DNA TGTGCCAGCAGTTACCGGCGGGAGGGACGCCATGAGCAGTTCTTC. Protein sequence: CASSYRREGRHEQFF.

The chain combines TRBV6-2 or TRBV6-3 with TRBJ1-2; perhaps TRBD1 as D (5 bases). CDR3 length: 13 amino acids. Germline V gene data show CDR1 as MNHEY and CDR2 as SVGEGT. V lost 5 bases, J lost 8 bases, and 15 bases lay in between. The CDR3 is CASSHDGRGGYTF. CDR3 nucleotide sequence: TGTGCCAGCAGTCACGACGGGAGGGGCGGCTACACCTTC.

This chain uses TRBV9 with TRBJ2-3, with 7 bases identical to TRBD2. In germline, CDR1 is SGDLS, CDR2 YYNGEE. Germline trimming cut 0 bases from V and 9 bases from J; bases unmatched to any gene: 22. This CDR3 contains 19 residues. CDR3 sequence: CASSVEAPRGTNRLGTQYF. The CDR3 region has the DNA TGTGCCAGCAGCGTAGAGGCCCCTCGGGGGACTAACCGCTTGGGCACGCAGTATTTT.

In its sample, this clone was seen once. The V and J genes are TRBV28 and TRBJ2-4; D remains ambiguous. Deletions cut 3 bases from V and 7 bases from J, with 13 bases between. The CDR3 is 14 amino acids. Germline values: CDR1 MDHEN, CDR2 SYDVKM. This chain's CDR3 is CASSLSRIMNIQYF. Here the CDR3 DNA reads TGTGCCAGCAGTTTGTCCCGAATAATGAACATTCAGTACTTC.

This chain uses TRBV5-6 with TRBJ1-1; possible D gene TRBD1, 5 bases. Trimming left V 0 bases short and J 0 bases short, with 9 bases between. The germline V gene has CDR1 SGHDT and CDR2 YYEEEE. This CDR3 has 15 amino acids. In nucleotides, the CDR3 is TGTGCCAGCAGCTTGGGACAGCTCATGAACACTGAAGCTTTCTTT. This encodes CASSLGQLMNTEAFF.

The CDR3 loop reads CASSLDSGYEQYF. The CDR3 region has the DNA TGCGCCAGCAGCTTGGACTCAGGCTACGAGCAGTACTTC. The rearrangement links TRBV5-1 to TRBJ2-7; D call uncertain. The CDR3 runs to 13 residues. Germline V gene sequence: CDR1 SGHRS, CDR2 YFSETQ. V was cut by 0 bases and J by 3 bases, with 7 bases left in between.

The genes are TRBV7-9 and TRBJ1-6; 10 bases are a match to TRBD1. CDR3 length equals 16 residues. The trim removed 5 bases at V and 7 bases at J, leaving 8 bases unmatched. Germline V lookup: CDR1 SEHNR, CDR2 FQNEAQ (reference sequence). Here the CDR3 DNA reads TGTGCCAGCAGCCATCTCCGGGACAGGGGAAATTCACCCCTCCACTTT. Its protein product is CASSHLRDRGNSPLHF.

V is TRBV5-6 and J is TRBJ1-1; D remains ambiguous. The CDR3 is 13 amino acids. Germline values: CDR1 SGHDT, CDR2 YYEEEE. Trimming removed 2 bases from V and 3 bases from J, with 8 bases in between. The CDR3 region is CASSLNGDTEAFF. The CDR3 DNA reads TGTGCCAGCAGCTTAAATGGAGACACTGAAGCTTTCTTT.

The chain has TRBV7-6 and TRBJ2-3; TRBD1 aligns across 8 bases. V lost 6 bases to trimming and J lost 3 bases; unmatched junction nucleotides: 11. Looked up from germline, CDR1 is SGHVS and CDR2 is FNYEAQ. This CDR3 region has 16 residues. Here the CDR3 DNA reads TGTGCCAGCAGTCTAGCCCCAGGGGGCAGAACAGATACGCAGTATTTT. Translation gives CASSLAPGGRTDTQYF.

V is TRBV27 and J is TRBJ1-2, with 7 bases identical to TRBD1. Germline values: CDR1 MNHEY, CDR2 SMNVEV (reference sequence). The length of the CDR3 is 19 residues. V lost 7 bases to trimming and J lost 0 bases; unmatched junction nucleotides: 20. The CDR3 region has the DNA TGTGCCAGCAAATCCTTGCCCGGACAGGCAAAAGGTTCTAACTATGGCTACACCTTC. The encoded protein is CASKSLPGQAKGSNYGYTF.

This clone occurred once. The chain joins TRBV7-3 to TRBJ1-1; TRBD1 agrees at 12 bases. The trim removed 5 bases at V and 4 bases at J, leaving 5 bases unmatched. This CDR3 contains 15 residues. CDR1 and CDR2 (germline): SGHTA, FQGTGA. CDR3 nucleotides: TGTGCCAGCAGCCTTATGGGACAGGGGGCCACTGAAGCTTTCTTT. Translated: CASSLMGQGATEAFF.

The rearrangement joins TRBV10-3 to TRBJ2-1; 10 nucleotides line up with TRBD1. Germline CDR1 is ENHRY and CDR2 is SYGVKD. The J segment lost 5 bases and the V segment lost 7 bases, leaving 2 bases of the junction unmatched. There are 13 residues in the CDR3. The CDR3 region has the DNA TGTGCCATCAACGGACAGGGGGACAATGAGCAGTTCTTC. Translation: CAINGQGDNEQFF.

The J gene is TRBJ2-1, the V gene TRBV9; TRBD2 matches at 9 bases. This CDR3 has 16 residues. Germline CDR1 reads SGDLS; CDR2 reads YYNGEE. V lost 0 bases to trimming and J lost 6 bases; unmatched junction nucleotides: 7. CDR3 loop: CASSVEWTSVANEQFF. CDR3 coding DNA: TGTGCCAGCAGCGTAGAGTGGACTAGCGTGGCCAATGAGCAGTTCTTC.

The chain recombines TRBV28 with TRBJ1-3; D possibly corresponds to TRBD1 (6 bases). CDR3 length equals 16 residues. V was clipped by 11 bases and J by 2 bases, with 22 bases between them. Germline V gene lookup returns CDR1 MDHEN and CDR2 SYDVKM. CDR3 amino acids: CAGERGGASTGNTIYF. Written as DNA, the CDR3 is TGTGCCGGGGAACGGGGGGGGGCAAGTACTGGAAACACCATATATTTT.

This sequence joins TRBV10-3 and TRBJ1-1, with 9 bases lining up with TRBD1. The CDR3 loop spans 13 amino acids. The trim removed 10 bases at V and 4 bases at J, leaving 7 bases unmatched. Germline V gives CDR1 ENHRY, CDR2 SYGVKD. As DNA, the CDR3 is TGTGCCACCGACAGGGGGGAGAGCACTGAAGCTTTCTTT. Its translation is CATDRGESTEAFF.

This clone was counted only a few times. The chain has TRBV4-3 and TRBJ1-3; TRBD1 might be the D (5 bases). The CDR3 spans 16 residues. V gave up 2 bases and J gave up 4 bases, with 15 bases separating them. Germline V CDR1 and CDR2: LGHNA, YSLEER. The CDR3 protein is CASSQIGGFAGNTIYF. CDR3 nucleotides: TGCGCCAGCAGCCAAATTGGGGGGTTCGCCGGAAACACCATATATTTT.

The V and J genes are TRBV12-3 or TRBV12-4 and TRBJ2-3; D is ambiguous. V lost 5 bases and J 6 bases, leaving 12 bases between the germline ends. The CDR3 contains 13 residues. The DNA of the CDR3 is TGTGCCAGCAGTCCCAAAGCTGTGGATACGCAGTATTTT. Translation: CASSPKAVDTQYF.

The rearrangement uses TRBV19 and TRBJ1-5; D ambiguous. From germline, CDR1 is LNHDA and CDR2 SQIVND (reference sequence). Deletions cut 1 base from V and 2 bases from J, with 12 bases between. This CDR3 is 16 amino acids long. CDR3 residues: CASSIARGRGNQPQHF. The CDR3 DNA reads as TGTGCCAGTAGTATAGCACGGGGTCGGGGCAATCAGCCCCAGCATTTT.

The chain couples TRBV6-5 to TRBJ2-5, with D perhaps TRBD1 or TRBD2 (5 bases each). Germline V gene sequence: CDR1 MNHEY, CDR2 SVGAGI. V dropped 7 bases and J dropped 4 bases, with 10 bases sitting between them. This CDR3 contains 12 residues. The CDR3 loop reads CASMGTGETQYF. CDR3 in DNA: TGTGCCAGCATGGGGACGGGAGAGACCCAGTACTTC.

This chain connects TRBV9 to TRBJ2-1; D call uncertain. Germline values: CDR1 SGDLS, CDR2 YYNGEE. V gave up 0 bases and J gave up 10 bases, with 17 bases separating them. The length of the CDR3 is 15 residues. DNA of the CDR3: TGTGCCAGCAGCGTAGAACAAGGGATGGGCCGGGAGCAGTTCTTC. This codes for CASSVEQGMGREQFF.

This clone occurred once. The chain carries TRBV2 and TRBJ2-7, with a weak D call TRBD2 (6 bases). Germline V gene lookup returns CDR1 SNHLY and CDR2 FYNNEI. The CDR3 has 15 amino acids. V lost 5 bases and J 7 bases, leaving 21 bases between the germline ends. CDR3 region: CASSPSDGSFREQYF. The CDR3 nucleotides read TGTGCCAGCAGTCCTTCTGACGGGAGCTTTAGGGAGCAGTACTTC.

V gene TRBV15 combines with J gene TRBJ2-1, with TRBD2 matching over 7 bases. Germline values: CDR1 LNHNV, CDR2 YYDKDF (reference sequence). J lost 0 bases, V lost 0 bases, and 5 bases had no gene match. CDR3 length equals 17 residues. Written as DNA, the CDR3 is TGTGCCACCAGCAGAGATCAACTAGCGTACTCCTACAATGAGCAGTTCTTC. This encodes CATSRDQLAYSYNEQFF.

V gene TRBV4-3 combines with J gene TRBJ2-5; unclear D gene. The V and J ends lost 0 bases and 5 bases respectively, with 13 bases between them. CDR1 and CDR2 (germline): LGHNA, YSLEER. CDR3 length: 15 residues. The CDR3 spells CASSQDWARAETQYF. DNA of the CDR3: TGCGCCAGCAGCCAAGATTGGGCCCGAGCGGAGACCCAGTACTTC.

The J gene is TRBJ2-7, the V gene TRBV7-9, with D possibly called TRBD1 or TRBD2 (5 bases each). The length of the CDR3 is 16 residues. Trimming removed 1 base at V and 2 bases at J, with 15 bases between. Germline CDR1 reads SEHNR; CDR2 reads FQNEAQ (reference sequence). CDR3 sequence reads: CASSLGFAGRAYEQYF. CDR3 sequence (DNA): TGTGCCAGCAGCTTAGGTTTCGCAGGGAGAGCCTACGAGCAGTACTTC.

The rearrangement links TRBV7-2 to TRBJ2-7; D tentatively fits TRBD1 or TRBD2 (5 bases each). This CDR3 region has 15 residues. CDR1 and CDR2 from the germline V gene are SGHTA and FQGNSA. V was trimmed by 4 bases and J by 2 bases, leaving 15 bases between them. CDR3: CASSSTGTFAYEQYF. The CDR3 DNA reads as TGTGCCAGCAGCTCCACCGGGACGTTTGCCTACGAGCAGTACTTC.

The J gene is TRBJ2-7, the V gene TRBV4-1; D is ambiguous. Per germline, CDR1 MGHRA and CDR2 YSYEKL. CDR3 length: 17 amino acids. Trimming took off 1 base at V and 1 base at J, with 17 bases between the two ends. CDR3 amino acids: CASSQGPLGIVSYEQYF. CDR3 in DNA: TGCGCCAGCAGCCAAGGGCCGTTAGGTATAGTTTCCTACGAGCAGTACTTC.

This clone has a single count. This chain uses TRBV6-5 with TRBJ1-1; D call uncertain. The CDR3 is made up of 16 amino acids. Germline V lookup: CDR1 MNHEY, CDR2 SVGAGI. Trimming pared 0 bases from V and 0 bases from J, leaving 11 bases between. The CDR3 DNA follows: TGTGCCAGCAGTTACTCGTTCGCCAGGATGAACACTGAAGCTTTCTTT. It codes for CASSYSFARMNTEAFF.